The next 26 T cell receptor beta chains were all read from a single sample in a study of control samples from healthy donors and cancer patients. Profiled with immunoSEQ multiplex PCR; TCRdb holds only in-frame clones, not every one. Among under 150,000 clones listed, roughly 92% were seen once. The sequencing input was blood. These receptor sequences come from a man under 40 in good health.

This clone was found once. The V gene is TRBV7-3, the J gene TRBJ1-1; 8 bases are shared with TRBD1. CDR1 SGHTA and CDR2 FQGTGA come from the germline V gene. The CDR3 totals 18 residues. V was pared by 7 bases and J by 2 bases, with 18 bases of the junction left unmatched. The CDR3 bases are TGTGCCAGCACCAGAAAGGTAGGACAGGGAAAAAGAAACACTGAAGCTTTCTTT. Translating it yields CASTRKVGQGKRNTEAFF.

The chain recombines TRBV30 with TRBJ1-1, with D unclear. The germline CDR1 and CDR2 sequences are GTSNPN and SVGIG (reference sequence). V was shortened by 0 bases and J by 1 base, with 18 bases between the two germline ends. The CDR3 extends over 17 amino acids. The CDR3 nucleotides are TGTGCCTGGAGTGTAAGAATCGGATACGGTGAGAACACTGAAGCTTTCTTT. As protein: CAWSVRIGYGENTEAFF.

The chain joins TRBV30 to TRBJ1-2; the D gene is possibly TRBD1 (6 bases). Germline V CDR1 and CDR2: GTSNPN, SVGIG (reference sequence). CDR3 length equals 15 residues. Trimming removed 0 bases from V and 4 bases from J, with 15 bases in between. CDR3 loop: CAWSVIGTPIYGYTF. The DNA of the CDR3 is TGTGCCTGGAGTGTGATCGGGACACCCATCTATGGCTACACCTTC.

The rearrangement joins TRBV28 to TRBJ1-3; D gene unclear. CDR3 length: 15 amino acids. V lost 1 base to trimming and J lost 0 bases, with 7 bases between them. Germline CDR1 MDHEN, CDR2 SYDVKM. DNA for the CDR3: TGTGCCAGCAGTTTATTAGAGTACTCTGGAAACACCATATATTTT. Translating it yields CASSLLEYSGNTIYF. Based on the CDR3 plus reference TRBV28 and TRBJ1-3, the full variable domain is DVKVTQSSRYLVKRTGEKVFLECVQDMDHENMFWYRQDPGLGLRLIYFSYDVKMKEKGDIPEGYSVSREKKERFSLILESASTNQTSMYLCASSLLEYSGNTIYFGEGSWLTVV.

The V gene is TRBV7-2, the J gene TRBJ1-2; D unresolved. The CDR3 extends over 14 amino acids. Trimming pared 4 bases from V and 6 bases from J, leaving 15 bases between. CDR1 is SGHTA, CDR2 FQGNSA, per germline. For the CDR3, the DNA is TGTGCCAGCAGCTCGGCGCGGGTCGGGCATGGCTACACCTTC. Protein product: CASSSARVGHGYTF.

This chain uses TRBV5-1 with TRBJ2-3, with a weak D call TRBD1 (6 bases). V was shortened by 0 bases and J by 3 bases, with 14 bases between the two germline ends. Germline assignment: CDR1 SGHRS and CDR2 YFSETQ. This CDR3 region has 16 residues. CDR3 DNA: TGCGCCAGCAGCTTGGCCGACAGGATGGGTACAGATACGCAGTATTTT. Its protein product is CASSLADRMGTDTQYF.

The rearrangement joins TRBV12-3 or TRBV12-4 to TRBJ1-2; TRBD1 is a possible D gene (6 bases). V was pared by 6 bases and J by 4 bases, with 12 bases between. The CDR3 is made up of 13 amino acids. The CDR3: CASSPTGSYGYTF. The CDR3 DNA follows: TGTGCCAGCAGCCCGACAGGTTCCTATGGCTACACCTTC.

About this clone: This sample includes further DNA sequences coding for the same CDR3. The chain uses TRBV29-1 and TRBJ1-2; tentative D call: TRBD1 (6 bases). Per the germline V gene, CDR1 is SQVTM and CDR2 is ANQGSEA. This CDR3 contains 12 residues. V was cut by 6 bases and J by 1 base, with 9 bases left in between. In DNA, the CDR3 is TGCAGCGTCGGACAGTTTAACTATGGCTACACCTTC. Protein product: CSVGQFNYGYTF.

The chain employs TRBV28 and TRBJ1-3; TRBD1 matches at 7 bases. CDR3 length equals 14 residues. Germline assignment: CDR1 MDHEN and CDR2 SYDVKM. Trimming cost V 6 bases and J 0 bases; bases outside gene matches: 2. The CDR3: CASSPGGSGNTIYF. Written as DNA, the CDR3 is TGTGCCAGCAGCCCAGGGGGCTCTGGAAACACCATATATTTT.

This chain links TRBV3-1 (or the pseudogene TRBV3-2) with TRBJ1-3, with D unclear. V was pared by 4 bases and J by 0 bases, with 10 bases between. Per germline, CDR1 LGHDT and CDR2 YNNKEL (reference sequence). This CDR3 has 15 amino acids. CDR3 nucleotide sequence: TGTGCCAGCAGCCGGGAACGGGTCTCTGGAAACACCATATATTTT. Protein product: CASSRERVSGNTIYF.

This clone was detected once. The chain uses TRBV19 and TRBJ1-1, with D perhaps TRBD1 (5 bases). Germline V gene lookup returns CDR1 LNHDA and CDR2 SQIVND (reference sequence). This CDR3 has 14 amino acids. The V gene lost 6 bases and the J gene lost 2 bases, with 13 bases spanning the gap. The CDR3 here is CASRDRDGNTEAFF. The CDR3 DNA follows: TGTGCCAGTAGGGACCGGGACGGTAACACTGAAGCTTTCTTT.

This chain joins TRBV6-5 and TRBJ2-7; D gene uncertain. This CDR3 comprises 16 residues. V was trimmed by 0 bases and J by 3 bases, leaving 15 bases between them. Germline V lookup: CDR1 MNHEY, CDR2 SVGAGI. The CDR3 loop is CASSYSSYGGNYEQYF. In DNA, the CDR3 is TGTGCCAGCAGTTACTCATCCTACGGCGGAAACTACGAGCAGTACTTC.

The chain couples TRBV19 to TRBJ2-1; 9 bases match TRBD2. Germline values: CDR1 LNHDA, CDR2 SQIVND (reference sequence). This CDR3 contains 15 residues. V trimming: 4 bases; J trimming: 8 bases; junction bases outside the gene matches: 9. The CDR3 nucleotides are TGTGCCAGTAGTAGCGCGGGGGGGGCCAGATATGAGCAGTTCTTC. This gives the protein CASSSAGGARYEQFF.

The V and J genes are TRBV28 and TRBJ2-3; D not certain. The CDR3 totals 15 residues. The V gene lost 2 bases and the J gene lost 3 bases, with 12 bases spanning the gap. Germline loops: CDR1 MDHEN, CDR2 SYDVKM. This CDR3 reads CASSLPTPITDTQYF. The DNA for the CDR3 is TGTGCCAGCAGTTTACCGACTCCTATAACAGATACGCAGTATTTT.

In its sample, this clone was seen once. The rearrangement uses TRBV5-1 and TRBJ2-7; tentative D call: TRBD2 (6 bases). Germline V gene data show CDR1 as SGHRS and CDR2 as YFSETQ. The CDR3 runs to 13 residues. The V gene lost 6 bases and the J gene lost 5 bases, with 15 bases spanning the gap. The CDR3 nucleotides read TGCGCCAGCATAGCAAGGGAGGCGGACGAGCAGTACGTC. This gives the protein CASIAREADEQYV.

The V call is TRBV14, the J call TRBJ2-1, with D possibly TRBD2 on 6 matching bases. V was clipped by 1 base and J by 4 bases, with 14 bases between them. The length of the CDR3 is 16 residues. The germline V gene encodes CDR1 SGHDN and CDR2 FVKESK. The CDR3 region has the DNA TGTGCCAGCAGCCAAGCCGTCGCGGGGTGGTACAATGAGCAGTTCTTC. Protein product: CASSQAVAGWYNEQFF.

This chain links TRBV7-9 with TRBJ1-2; 7 nucleotides match TRBD1. CDR3 length: 12 amino acids. Germline V gene sequence: CDR1 SEHNR, CDR2 FQNEAQ (reference sequence). V trimming: 11 bases; J trimming: 8 bases; junction bases outside the gene matches: 11. The DNA of the CDR3 is TGTGCCGGACAGACAGGGATTGGCGGCTACACCTTC. Translated, it gives CAGQTGIGGYTF.

The V gene is TRBV24-1, the J gene TRBJ2-7, with a weak D call TRBD2 (6 bases). In germline, CDR1 is KGHDR, CDR2 SFDVKD. CDR3 size: 18 residues. V lost 0 bases and J 7 bases, leaving 24 bases between the germline ends. In nucleotides, the CDR3 is TGTGCCACCAGTGATTTGCAAATCGAAGCGCAGGCGGGGTGTGAGCAGTACGTC. It is translated as CATSDLQIEAQAGCEQYV.

The chain recombines TRBV10-3 with TRBJ2-1; the D call may be TRBD1 or TRBD2 (5 bases each). The germline CDR1 and CDR2 sequences are ENHRY and SYGVKD. This CDR3 comprises 16 residues. The ends were cut back, 0 bases at V and 2 bases at J, with 11 bases in the middle. The CDR3 DNA reads TGTGCCATCAGTGAGTCGTTGGTGGGGGCCTACAATGAGCAGTTCTTC. Amino acids: CAISESLVGAYNEQFF.

The sample holds a few counts of this clone. The rearrangement links TRBV6-6 to TRBJ1-3; 9 nucleotides align to TRBD1. CDR1 and CDR2 (germline): MNHNY, SVGAGI (reference sequence). The CDR3 covers 15 residues. V was clipped by 5 bases and J by 6 bases; unmatched bases: 8. The CDR3 coding sequence is TGTGCCAGCAGTCCTAGGACAGGGGTAGCAAACACCATATATTTT. It is translated as CASSPRTGVANTIYF.

V gene TRBV9 combines with J gene TRBJ2-3; no clear D gene. V shed 0 bases and J shed 8 bases, with 4 bases lying between them. Germline-derived CDR1 and CDR2 are SGDLS and YYNGEE. The CDR3 spans 11 residues. CDR3 coding DNA: TGTGCCAGCAGCGTAGGGGGTACGCAGTATTTT. The encoded protein is CASSVGGTQYF.

The chain combines TRBV11-2 with TRBJ1-2; 10 positions agree with TRBD1. V lost 1 base, J lost 6 bases, and 8 bases stayed unmatched. Per the germline V gene, CDR1 is SGHAT and CDR2 is FQNNGV. This CDR3 contains 16 residues. In DNA form, the CDR3 reads TGTGCCAGCAGCTTAGTGCCGGGACAGGGGAGCCATGGCTACACCTTC. Protein: CASSLVPGQGSHGYTF.

The table lists this clone with a count of one. This chain links TRBV19 with TRBJ2-2; TRBD1 aligns across 12 bases. Unmatched junction bases numbered 14, after V lost 5 bases and J lost 7 bases. Germline lookup yields CDR1 LNHDA and CDR2 SQIVND (reference sequence). This CDR3 has 18 amino acids. The CDR3 spells CASSLSGTGGGKGGELFF. CDR3 coding DNA: TGTGCCAGTAGTCTATCCGGGACAGGGGGCGGAAAAGGCGGGGAGCTGTTTTTT.

This chain links TRBV11-2 with TRBJ2-1, with D perhaps TRBD1 or TRBD2 (6 bases each). CDR3 size: 17 residues. V was pared by 1 base and J by 2 bases, with 15 bases between. The V gene's germline CDR1 is SGHAT and CDR2 FQNNGV. The CDR3 protein is CASSLALGGPTYNEQFF. The CDR3 DNA sequence: TGTGCCAGCAGCTTAGCCCTGGGGGGCCCTACCTACAATGAGCAGTTCTTC.

CDR3 nucleotide sequence: TGTGCCACCAGTGACGCGGACTTTCCCCTTGGCTACACCTTC. The encoded protein is CATSDADFPLGYTF. The rearrangement links TRBV24-1 to TRBJ1-2, with D uncertain. Per germline, CDR1 KGHDR and CDR2 SFDVKD. CDR3 length: 14 residues. V was pared by 4 bases and J by 7 bases, with 15 bases between.

This chain links TRBV9 with TRBJ2-1; D remains ambiguous. V was cut by 4 bases and J by 5 bases, with 19 bases left in between. The CDR3 extends over 16 amino acids. The germline gives CDR1 SGDLS, CDR2 YYNGEE. As DNA, the CDR3 is TGTGCCAGCAGCTCACTCTCCTTAGTGGGCAACAATGAGCAGTTCTTC. It encodes CASSSLSLVGNNEQFF.